The 11 T cell receptor beta chains reported below all come from one sample, sequenced in a study of blood T cell repertoires in COVID-19. Profiling relied on immunoSEQ multiplex PCR, and the TCRdb table lists in-frame clones only, not all of them. The sample has 150,000 to 200,000 clones, 75% to 90% seen once. The sequenced material came from peripheral blood. Receptors originate from a human donor in a cohort sampled during active COVID-19.

Many counts were recorded for this clone. The chain links TRBV24-1 to TRBJ2-7; tentatively, D is TRBD1 (6 bases). The CDR3 runs 13 residues. Trimming took off 7 bases at V and 5 bases at J, with 14 bases between the two ends. Germline-derived CDR1 and CDR2 are KGHDR and SFDVKD. CDR3 nucleotides: TGTGCCACCAGCAAGACAGGTTGGAACGAGCAGTACTTC. It encodes CATSKTGWNEQYF.

CDR3 protein: CASSTGQGFSGNTIYF. The CDR3 nucleotides read TGTGCCAGTAGTACGGGACAGGGCTTCTCTGGAAACACCATATATTTT. The V and J genes are TRBV19 and TRBJ1-3; TRBD1 matches 9 bases. The V gene's germline CDR1 is LNHDA and CDR2 SQIVND (reference sequence). V lost 4 bases, J lost 0 bases, and 4 bases stayed unmatched. This CDR3 region has 16 residues.

The CDR3 region is CASSSYRGTSYEQYF. In nucleotides, the CDR3 is TGTGCCAGCAGCTCCTACAGGGGGACATCCTACGAGCAGTACTTC. The V and J genes are TRBV11-2 and TRBJ2-7; 8 bases map to TRBD1. Germline CDR1 is SGHAT and CDR2 is FQNNGV. The V and J ends lost 4 bases and 1 base, in that order; junction bases with no gene match: 6. The CDR3 loop spans 15 amino acids.

This chain joins TRBV11-3 and TRBJ2-3, with 7 bases fitting TRBD1. Trimming cost V 1 base and J 0 bases; bases outside gene matches: 4. CDR3 length equals 16 residues. Germline-derived CDR1 and CDR2 are SGHNT and YENEEA. CDR3 region: CASSLGTGSSTDTQYF. CDR3 nucleotide sequence: TGTGCCAGCAGCTTAGGGACAGGCTCTAGCACAGATACGCAGTATTTT.

This clone was seen just once. The chain uses TRBV30 and TRBJ2-3, with D perhaps matching TRBD2 (7 bases). Germline values: CDR1 GTSNPN, CDR2 SVGIG (reference sequence). V lost 4 bases and J 0 bases, leaving 17 bases between the germline ends. This CDR3 is 16 amino acids long. The DNA for the CDR3 is TGTGCCTGGACGGAGGGCGCGGGGGCTAGCACAGATACGCAGTATTTT. It yields the protein CAWTEGAGASTDTQYF.

This rearrangement joins TRBV5-1 to TRBJ2-3; tentatively, D is TRBD1 (5 bases). There are 15 residues in the CDR3. The germline CDR1 and CDR2 sequences are SGHRS and YFSETQ. Trimming removed 0 bases from V and 5 bases from J, with 13 bases in between. The CDR3 protein is CASSLADSAVDTQYF. The CDR3 nucleotides are TGCGCCAGCAGCTTGGCTGACAGCGCGGTAGATACGCAGTATTTT.

The J gene is TRBJ2-2, the V gene TRBV7-7; 10 bases line up with TRBD1. Germline V gene sequence: CDR1 SSHAT, CDR2 FNYEAQ (reference sequence). V shed 5 bases and J 8 bases; nucleotides not matched to a gene: 2. The CDR3 length is 13 residues. The CDR3 protein is CASSRDRGGELFF. The CDR3 bases are TGTGCCAGCAGCAGGGACAGGGGAGGGGAGCTGTTTTTT.

The chain recombines TRBV29-1 with TRBJ2-3; D perhaps matches TRBD1 (6 bases). The CDR3 is 15 residues long. Germline V CDR1 and CDR2: SQVTM, ANQGSEA. V lost 7 bases, J lost 3 bases, and 20 bases lay in between. The CDR3 here is CSATGSQGGTDTQYF. The CDR3 DNA sequence: TGCAGCGCTACAGGGTCGCAGGGCGGTACAGATACGCAGTATTTT.

The chain combines TRBV7-9 with TRBJ2-7; 9 bases align to TRBD1. Germline-derived CDR1 and CDR2 are SEHNR and FQNEAQ (reference sequence). With V trimmed by 3 bases and J by 2 bases, 2 bases remained unmatched. The CDR3 has 14 residues. CDR3 nucleotide sequence: TGTGCCAGCAGCTTCGGGACAGGGACCTACGAGCAGTACTTC. This sequence encodes CASSFGTGTYEQYF.

The rearrangement uses TRBV19 and TRBJ1-2; 7 bases line up with TRBD1. V lost 7 bases, J lost 5 bases, and 10 bases stayed unmatched. Germline V gene lookup returns CDR1 LNHDA and CDR2 SQIVND (reference sequence). This CDR3 is 14 amino acids long. As DNA, the CDR3 is TGTGCCAGTACCCCAGGGGGACGGTCGTATGGCTACACCTTC. This translates into CASTPGGRSYGYTF.

The chain uses TRBV7-2 and TRBJ2-3, with D possibly matching TRBD1 (6 bases). The CDR3 is made up of 16 amino acids. Germline V gene lookup returns CDR1 SGHTA and CDR2 FQGNSA. Trimming left V 1 base short and J 0 bases short, with 11 bases between. CDR3 nucleotide sequence: TGTGCCAGCAGCTTAGTTGGGACATATAGCACAGATACGCAGTATTTT. It encodes CASSLVGTYSTDTQYF.